This entry lists 32 T cell receptor beta chains sequenced from one sample in a study of blood T cells in healthy people across ages. The second PCR ran 7 to 11 cycles with a sample-barcoded 5' primer and J-beta primers. TCRdb analysed the 5' RACE reads with MiXCR anew, one entry per CDR3 protein. The profile shows 800,000 to 950,000 distinct CDR3 sequences, roughly 29% of them singletons. The data were also submitted as part of a second study, on T cells of mothers and their children.

Material: blood. These receptors originate from a woman in her forties in good health.

The genes are TRBV11-2 and TRBJ1-2; TRBD1 matches at 7 bases. CDR3 size: 11 residues. CDR1 and CDR2 from the germline V gene are SGHAT and FQNNGV. V was clipped by 5 bases and J by 8 bases; unmatched bases: 2. This chain's CDR3 is CASSETGGYTF. Written as DNA, the CDR3 is TGTGCCAGCAGCGAGACAGGGGGCTACACCTTC.

This clonotype was detected only a few times. This rearrangement joins TRBV4-3 to TRBJ1-2; D is undetermined. The germline CDR1 and CDR2 sequences are LGHNA and YSLEER. This CDR3 has 14 residues. V shed 3 bases and J shed 0 bases, with 8 bases lying between them. DNA of the CDR3: TGCGCCAGCAGCCAGCAGGTAGCTAACTATGGCTACACCTTC. Translating it yields CASSQQVANYGYTF.

This clonotype was seen more than once but under ten times. The chain joins TRBV6-5 to TRBJ1-4, with a tentative D call TRBD1 (6 bases). The CDR3 runs to 14 residues. In germline, CDR1 is MNHEY, CDR2 SVGAGI. Between the trimmed V and J ends, which lost 6 bases and 9 bases, there was a span of 17 bases. CDR3 in DNA: TGTGCCAGCAGGCCCGGGGACCAGGGGAAAAAACTGTTTTTT. This codes for CASRPGDQGKKLFF.

The V and J genes are TRBV28 and TRBJ2-1; D unclear. CDR1 and CDR2 from the germline V gene are MDHEN and SYDVKM. V lost 4 bases and J lost 4, with 5 bases in between. This CDR3 is 12 amino acids long. The CDR3 nucleotides read TGTGCCAGCAGTTCGGATTACAATGAGCAGTTCTTC. It specifies CASSSDYNEQFF.

The rearrangement uses TRBV7-2 and TRBJ1-1; the match to TRBD1 covers 7 bases. The V gene's germline CDR1 is SGHTA and CDR2 FQGNSA. The CDR3 consists of 13 residues. Trimming at V came to 7 bases and at J to 3 bases, leaving 5 bases not matched to a gene. CDR3 in amino acids: CASNAGQYTEAFF. DNA of the CDR3: TGTGCCAGCAACGCGGGACAGTACACTGAAGCTTTCTTT. The whole variable domain, filled in from reference TRBV7-2 and TRBJ1-1, reads GAGVSQSPSNKVTEKGKDVELRCDPISGHTALYWYRQSLGQGLEFLIYFQGNSAPDKSGLPSDRFSAERTGGSVSTLTIQRTQQEDSAVYLCASNAGQYTEAFFGQGTRLTVV.

CDR3 amino acids: CSARVRRGGDTQYF. The CDR3 DNA sequence: TGCAGTGCTAGAGTTAGGCGGGGGGGAGATACGCAGTATTTT. The chain employs TRBV20-1 and TRBJ2-3; 9 nucleotides align to TRBD2. The junction had 4 bases not matched to a gene; V was cut back by 1 base and J by 5 bases. The V gene's germline CDR1 is DFQATT and CDR2 SNEGSKA (reference sequence). CDR3 length: 14 amino acids.

This clonotype was seen a handful of times. A junction boundary mismatches the germline segment, possibly from a read error. The rearrangement uses TRBV7-7 and TRBJ2-2; D might be TRBD2 (5 bases). The CDR3 contains 15 residues. The germline V gene encodes CDR1 SSHAT and CDR2 FNYEAQ (reference sequence). CDR3 coding DNA: TGTGCTAGCAGCCCGGAGGCCTCGAACACCGGGGAGCTGTTTTTT. This codes for CASSPEASNTGELFF.

This clonotype was observed at least ten times. The genes are TRBV28 and TRBJ2-5; D gene ambiguous. The CDR3 has 17 amino acids. The V and J ends lost 0 bases and 1 base respectively, with 15 bases between them. Germline V gives CDR1 MDHEN, CDR2 SYDVKM. The CDR3 spells CASSLWEWPGVQETQYF. DNA of the CDR3: TGTGCCAGCAGTTTATGGGAGTGGCCTGGGGTCCAAGAGACCCAGTACTTC.

This clonotype was observed a few times. The chain is built from TRBV5-1 and TRBJ1-6, with unresolved D. Germline CDR1 SGHRS, CDR2 YFSETQ. The CDR3 is 13 residues long. Trimming removed 5 bases at V and 7 bases at J, with 10 bases between. The CDR3 loop reads CASREVTNSPLHF. The CDR3 DNA is TGCGCCAGCAGGGAGGTAACGAATTCACCCCTCCACTTT.

This clonotype was found a few times. The genes are TRBV9 and TRBJ2-3; 10 bases line up with TRBD2. In germline, CDR1 is SGDLS, CDR2 YYNGEE. The CDR3 runs 15 residues. V was clipped by 4 bases and J by 3 bases; unmatched bases: 5. The CDR3 DNA reads TGTGCCAGCAGCAGCGGGGGGGCACATACAGATACGCAGTATTTT. Residues: CASSSGGAHTDTQYF. Complete variable domain (other parts from reference TRBV9 and TRBJ2-3): DSGVTQTPKHLITATGQRVTLRCSPRSGDLSVYWYQQSLDQGLQFLIQYYNGEERAKGNILERFSAQQFPDLHSELNLSSLELGDSALYFCASSSGGAHTDTQYFGPGTRLTVL.

For this clonotype: Possible read error: a much larger clone is one base away. The chain carries TRBV7-2 and TRBJ2-7; no clear D. CDR1 and CDR2 (germline): SGHTA, FQGNSA. The CDR3 has 12 residues. DNA of the CDR3: TGTGCCAGCAGCTTAGACTGGGCCGAGCGGTACTTC. It codes for CASSLDWAERYF.

This clonotype has more than one count but fewer than ten. J is TRBJ1-1 and V is TRBV7-2, with D perhaps matching TRBD1 (5 bases). The CDR3 contains 16 residues. Trimming shortened V by 4 bases and J by 4 bases, and 19 bases separated the two germline ends. Per germline, CDR1 SGHTA and CDR2 FQGNSA. CDR3 in amino acids: CASSYQPGPGGTEAFF. CDR3 nucleotide sequence: TGTGCCAGCAGCTACCAGCCGGGACCTGGGGGCACTGAAGCTTTCTTT. Full variable domain (outside the CDR3, taken from reference TRBV7-2 and TRBJ1-1): GAGVSQSPSNKVTEKGKDVELRCDPISGHTALYWYRQSLGQGLEFLIYFQGNSAPDKSGLPSDRFSAERTGGSVSTLTIQRTQQEDSAVYLCASSYQPGPGGTEAFFGQGTRLTVV.

This clonotype came up a few times. This chain uses TRBV5-6 with TRBJ2-2, with TRBD1 as a possible D gene (5 bases). CDR3 size: 12 residues. Looked up from germline, CDR1 is SGHDT and CDR2 is YYEEEE. Trimming left V 5 bases short and J 4 bases short, with 6 bases between. The CDR3 bases are TGTGCCAGCAGTACAGGCACCGGGGAGCTGTTTTTT. Its translation is CASSTGTGELFF.

This clonotype appeared once. The gene calls are TRBV12-3 or TRBV12-4 and TRBJ1-3; 9 positions match TRBD1. With V trimmed by 6 bases and J by 2 bases, 5 bases remained unmatched. The CDR3 runs 15 residues. For the CDR3, the DNA is TGTGCCAGCAGAAACGACAGGGGGGCTGGAAACACCATATATTTT. The encoded protein is CASRNDRGAGNTIYF.

This clonotype appeared a few times. V gene TRBV4-3 combines with J gene TRBJ2-3; D is perhaps TRBD1 (6 bases). CDR3 length: 17 residues. Germline V gives CDR1 LGHNA, CDR2 YSLEER. V shed 0 bases and J shed 0 bases, with 13 bases lying between them. CDR3 in DNA: TGCGCCAGCAGCCAAGACTATCCAAGGGGGAGCACAGATACGCAGTATTTT. It codes for CASSQDYPRGSTDTQYF.

This clonotype was detected many times. The V gene is TRBV6-5, the J gene TRBJ2-1; 8 nucleotides match TRBD2. Germline CDR1 reads MNHEY; CDR2 reads SVGAGI. The CDR3 runs to 15 residues. Trimming cost V 4 bases and J 2 bases; bases outside gene matches: 4. The CDR3 here is CASSFSGEPYNEQFF. CDR3 nucleotides: TGTGCCAGCAGTTTTAGCGGGGAACCCTACAATGAGCAGTTCTTC.

Only a few counts were recorded for this clonotype. This rearrangement joins TRBV28 to TRBJ2-1, with TRBD2 identical over 9 bases. The CDR3 runs 18 residues. The trim removed 6 bases at V and 0 bases at J, leaving 12 bases unmatched. CDR1 MDHEN and CDR2 SYDVKM come from the germline V gene. CDR3 nucleotides: TGTGCCAGCAGCCCAAGAGCGGGGGGTTGGAGCTCCTACAATGAGCAGTTCTTC. Amino acids: CASSPRAGGWSSYNEQFF.

This clonotype has more than one count but fewer than ten. The gene calls are TRBV29-1 and TRBJ2-1, with 7 bases fitting TRBD2. With 5 bases clipped from V and 8 bases from J, the junction kept 9 bases outside the gene matches. The CDR3 consists of 13 residues. Germline V gives CDR1 SQVTM, CDR2 ANQGSEA. CDR3 sequence: CSVRSGAGYEQFF. The CDR3 DNA reads TGCAGCGTTCGATCAGGAGCGGGGTATGAGCAGTTCTTC.

This clonotype was seen only a few times. CDR3: CATLTSQGPYEQYF. CDR3 coding DNA: TGTGCCACCCTGACTTCGCAGGGGCCCTACGAGCAGTACTTC. This chain links TRBV27 with TRBJ2-7, with a possible D match to TRBD1 (6 bases). The V gene lost 10 bases and the J gene lost 2 bases, with 18 bases spanning the gap. This CDR3 spans 14 amino acids. Looked up from germline, CDR1 is MNHEY and CDR2 is SMNVEV (reference sequence).

This clonotype occurred a few times. This rearrangement joins TRBV18 to TRBJ1-2; TRBD1 aligns across 8 bases. Germline CDR1 KGHSH, CDR2 LQKENI. CDR3 length: 15 amino acids. V dropped 5 bases and J dropped 1; count of bases not matched to a gene: 6. CDR3 sequence reads: CASSSGQGNNYGYTF. For the CDR3, the DNA is TGTGCCAGCTCATCCGGACAGGGAAATAACTATGGCTACACCTTC.

Many counts were recorded for this clonotype. DNA for the CDR3: TGCAGTGTAGTAGGGTCCTACGAGCAGTACTTC. Translating it yields CSVVGSYEQYF. The V call is TRBV20-1, the J call TRBJ2-7; D is unresolved. Germline CDR1 DFQATT, CDR2 SNEGSKA (reference sequence). The V end was cut by 7 bases, the J end by 1 base, with 8 bases between. The CDR3 extends over 11 amino acids.

This clonotype was observed many times. The V gene is TRBV27, the J gene TRBJ2-7; D perhaps matches TRBD1 (5 bases). V gave up 5 bases and J gave up 6 bases, with 17 bases separating them. The CDR3 has 14 residues. The germline CDR1 and CDR2 sequences are MNHEY and SMNVEV (reference sequence). CDR3: CASSRDRNGREQYF. The CDR3 nucleotides are TGTGCCAGCAGTAGAGACAGAAACGGACGCGAGCAGTACTTC.

The V call is TRBV20-1, the J call TRBJ2-5; 11 nucleotides match TRBD2. The J call could be wrong; TRBJ2-7 is a better fit for the DNA end. CDR3 length equals 15 residues. Per the germline V gene, CDR1 is DFQATT and CDR2 is SNEGSKA (reference sequence). The CDR3 reads CSARAGTSGYYEQYF. DNA of the CDR3: TGCAGTGCTAGAGCGGGGACTAGCGGCTATTACGAGCAGTACTTC.

The chain joins TRBV12-3 or TRBV12-4 to TRBJ2-1; D tentatively reads TRBD1 or TRBD2 (5 bases each). CDR3 length: 13 residues. V was trimmed by 6 bases and J by 12 bases, leaving 18 bases between them. CDR3 sequence: CASRDSAGGVQFF. The CDR3 DNA reads TGTGCCAGCAGAGACTCGGCTGGGGGTGTGCAGTTCTTC.

The table lists this clonotype with a few counts. V and J are TRBV5-6 and TRBJ2-1; no reliable D call. Germline V CDR1 and CDR2: SGHDT, YYEEEE. This CDR3 has 14 amino acids. The V and J ends lost 4 bases and 2 bases respectively, with 10 bases between them. CDR3 in DNA: TGTGCCAGCAGCCACAGTGGCCCCTACAATGAGCAGTTCTTC. Protein sequence: CASSHSGPYNEQFF.

The V and J genes are TRBV5-1 and TRBJ2-2, with 7 bases identical to TRBD1. In germline, CDR1 is SGHRS, CDR2 YFSETQ. With 2 bases clipped from V and 6 bases from J, the junction kept 10 bases outside the gene matches. The CDR3 totals 16 residues. The CDR3 reads CASSFTGTVHAGELFF. The CDR3 region has the DNA TGCGCCAGCAGCTTTACCGGGACAGTCCACGCCGGGGAGCTGTTTTTT.

The V and J genes are TRBV25-1 and TRBJ1-4; 9 positions agree with TRBD1. The CDR3 is 17 residues long. V gave up 3 bases and J gave up 5 bases; unmatched junction bases: 10. CDR1 is MGHDK and CDR2 is SYGVNS in the germline V gene. CDR3 coding DNA: TGTGCCAGCAGTGAGGGTGGGACAGGGAGAGAGAATGAAAAACTGTTTTTT. Its translation is CASSEGGTGRENEKLFF.

In this sample, this clonotype turned up a few times. This sequence joins TRBV10-3 and TRBJ1-1; D remains unclear. The CDR3 spans 14 residues. V was trimmed by 10 bases and J by 9 bases, leaving 24 bases between them. Germline-derived CDR1 and CDR2 are ENHRY and SYGVKD. CDR3 sequence (DNA): TGTGCCACCGGGTCCGAGGCACGGGCCACCAAAGCTTTCTTT. Translating gives CATGSEARATKAFF.

This clonotype was found many times. The gene calls are TRBV29-1 and TRBJ1-2, with D hard to call. This CDR3 has 13 residues. V was trimmed by 2 bases and J by 4 bases, leaving 11 bases between them. Germline CDR1 SQVTM, CDR2 ANQGSEA. The CDR3 protein is CSVERQAFYGYTF. Here the CDR3 DNA reads TGCAGCGTTGAACGGCAAGCCTTCTATGGCTACACCTTC.

Many counts were recorded for this clonotype. V usage is TRBV28 and J usage is TRBJ2-4; TRBD2 might be the D (5 bases). CDR3 length: 14 residues. From germline, CDR1 is MDHEN and CDR2 SYDVKM. V was pared by 7 bases and J by 4 bases, with 14 bases between. The chain's CDR3 is CASNPGTSKNIQYF. CDR3 in DNA: TGTGCCAGCAATCCGGGAACTTCGAAAAACATTCAGTACTTC.

This clonotype was observed many times. The chain uses TRBV14 and TRBJ2-7, with D perhaps being TRBD1 or TRBD2 (5 bases each). This CDR3 contains 15 residues. Germline V gene data show CDR1 as SGHDN and CDR2 as FVKESK. V was trimmed by 2 bases and J by 4 bases, leaving 15 bases between them. CDR3 in amino acids: CASSQFPTGRYEQYF. CDR3 DNA sequence: TGTGCCAGCAGCCAATTCCCTACGGGACGGTACGAGCAGTACTTC.

This rearrangement joins TRBV9 to TRBJ1-2, with 7 bases lining up with TRBD1. Germline lookup yields CDR1 SGDLS and CDR2 YYNGEE. With 3 bases clipped from V and 1 base from J, the junction kept 6 bases outside the gene matches. The CDR3 covers 15 residues. The CDR3 nucleotides are TGTGCCAGCAGCGCTACAGGGGACATTAACTATGGCTACACCTTC. Its protein product is CASSATGDINYGYTF.